This T cell receptor (beta chain) was identified in a study of identical twins. General observations from the study: Cord blood beta clonotypes that were abundant carried fewer insertions, and memory repertoires showed no such trend.

This clonotype was observed a handful of times. Its target is not known. The donor group consisted entirely of healthy Caucasians. The ends were cut back, 2 bases at V and 0 bases at J, with 9 bases in the middle. This CDR3 region has 14 residues. The germline V gene has CDR1 DFQATT and CDR2 SNEGSKA (reference sequence). TCRdb re-called the 5' RACE reads with MiXCR, one entry per CDR3 protein. The sample gives 1.5 million to 2 million distinct CDR3 sequences, under 35% of which show up once; around 0.3% is in the top ten. This clonotype was obtained from a newborn girl in good health. The specimen was cord blood. The chain joins TRBV20-1 to TRBJ2-3, with D tentatively TRBD2 (7 bases). In DNA form, the CDR3 reads TGCAGTGCTAGAAGGGGGGGCAGCACAGATACGCAGTATTTT. Encoded protein: CSARRGGSTDTQYF.